This TCR beta chain was observed in a study of early T cells in non-severe SARS-CoV-2 infection. Via MiXCR, TCRdb re-called the 5' RACE reads, giving one row per CDR3 protein. The data show some 58,000 distinct CDR3 sequences, with 11% seen just once and 2.9% held by the top ten. Study-wide results and limits: Private and CD4 specificities were missed by VDJdb matching, which favored anti-spike CD8 responses.

Germline V CDR1 and CDR2: ENHRY, SYGVKD. CDR3 length equals 15 residues. V was cut by 10 bases and J by 3 bases, with 20 bases left in between. Concerning this clonotype itself: Its antigen is undetermined.

This rearrangement joins TRBV10-3 to TRBJ2-3, with D perhaps matching TRBD1 or TRBD2 (5 bases each). This receptor was identified in an adult who was a healthcare worker with PCR-confirmed SARS-CoV-2 infection or an uninfected control (not recorded which). The input for sequencing was whole blood, taken at baseline. The CDR3 here is CASLGDRTNTDTQYF. CDR3 bases: TGTGCCAGCCTGGGGGACCGGACGAATACAGATACGCAGTATTTT.